This TCR beta chain was recovered during a study of shared clonotypes between healthy human individuals. About the study: Per-donor plates numbered three CD4 naive, three CD4 memory, two CD8 naive and one CD8 memory. Study-level results: Sorted-subset samples were not fully sequenced, rarefaction indicated.

A remark on this clone: Its antigen is currently unknown.

Germline V gives CDR1 SGHVS, CDR2 FNYEAQ. V trimming: 5 bases; J trimming: 6 bases; junction bases outside the gene matches: 12. The CDR3 is made up of 16 amino acids. Naive CD8 cells were CD45RO-negative, positively selected for CCR7, excluding terminally differentiated effector memory CD45RA+ cells. The material for each subset, its genomic DNA, was split evenly across several immunoSEQ plates. The assay was immunoSEQ multiplex PCR, and TCRdb's table has in-frame clones only and misses some. This table has some 2 million clones, roughly 94% appearing once. Sequenced: naive CD8+ T cells sorted from blood. The rearrangement joins TRBV7-6 to TRBJ2-3; TRBD2 aligns across 9 bases. The clonotype comes from a man aged 18 to 29 in good health. The CDR3 here is CASSKTSGLRGDTQYF. Written as DNA, the CDR3 is TGTGCCAGCAGCAAGACTAGCGGTCTACGCGGGGATACGCAGTATTTT.